One and the same sample provided the 10 T cell receptor beta chains below, sequenced in a study of beta chain features in type 1 diabetes. The investigators reverse transcribed all of the isolated RNA, so they sequenced expressed TCRB transcripts. The repertoire was sequenced with immunoSEQ multiplex PCR; TCRdb's copy has only in-frame clones and lacks some. Of almost 350,000 clones detected, around 7.6% appear once; the ten largest clones hold around 0.44%. Sequenced material: central memory CD4+ T cells from blood. These TCRs come from a woman aged 18-29 years in good health.

Ten or more counts support this clone. The chain combines TRBV28 with TRBJ2-2, with unresolved D. V lost 3 bases to trimming and J lost 2 bases, with 10 bases between them. CDR1 and CDR2 from the germline V gene are MDHEN and SYDVKM. The CDR3 consists of 15 residues. CDR3 region: CASSLGRPNTGELFF. CDR3 nucleotides: TGTGCCAGCAGTTTGGGCCGTCCCAACACCGGGGAGCTGTTTTTT.

V is TRBV10-2 and J is TRBJ2-1; 9 positions match TRBD2. The V gene's germline CDR1 is WSHSY and CDR2 SAAADI. The CDR3 length is 15 residues. Unmatched junction bases numbered 9, after V lost 7 bases and J lost 5 bases. CDR3 sequence reads: CASKIGTSSNNEQFF. Written as DNA, the CDR3 is TGCGCCAGCAAAATAGGGACTAGCAGTAACAATGAGCAGTTCTTC.

This clone was recorded a few times. The chain is built from TRBV27 and TRBJ2-7, with TRBD2 matching 15 bases. The CDR3 loop spans 15 amino acids. Germline-derived CDR1 and CDR2 are MNHEY and SMNVEV (reference sequence). V was clipped by 8 bases and J by 3 bases; unmatched bases: 5. CDR3 sequence (DNA): TGTGCCAGCCGGCCGGGACTAGCGGGAGGCTACGAGCAGTACTTC. Protein sequence: CASRPGLAGGYEQYF.

This clone was counted only a few times. This chain links TRBV7-2 with TRBJ1-2, with D possibly matching TRBD1 (5 bases). V lost 2 bases to trimming and J lost 14 bases, with 15 bases between them. The CDR3 is 12 residues long. Looked up from germline, CDR1 is SGHTA and CDR2 is FQGNSA. The DNA of the CDR3 is TGTGCCAGCAGCTTAACGGGGCGGCAGTTGACCTTC. Its translation is CASSLTGRQLTF.

This clone has just a few counts. The chain has TRBV9 and TRBJ2-1; D may be TRBD2 (6 bases). The V end lost 4 bases, the J end lost 6 bases, and 11 bases lay between the germline ends. There are 13 residues in the CDR3. Germline V gene lookup returns CDR1 SGDLS and CDR2 YYNGEE. CDR3 amino acids: CASSSRDFNEQFF. CDR3 coding DNA: TGTGCCAGCAGCTCCCGGGACTTCAATGAGCAGTTCTTC.

This clone was counted between two and nine times. CDR3: CASSLTGTGTEAFF. CDR3 nucleotides: TGTGCCAGCAGCTTGACAGGGACCGGCACTGAAGCTTTCTTT. The genes are TRBV7-9 and TRBJ1-1, with TRBD1 matching over 7 bases. CDR1 is SEHNR, CDR2 FQNEAQ, per germline (reference sequence). The junction had 5 bases not matched to a gene; V was cut back by 3 bases and J by 4 bases. The CDR3 has 14 amino acids.

This clone was seen more than once but under ten times. The genes are TRBV7-8 and TRBJ2-5; no definite D call. Germline assignment: CDR1 SGHVS and CDR2 FQNEAQ. This CDR3 is built from 16 residues. Trimming pared 4 bases from V and 3 bases from J, leaving 18 bases between. CDR3 sequence reads: CASSSGLARGEETQYF. The DNA of the CDR3 is TGTGCCAGCAGCTCCGGGCTGGCGAGAGGAGAAGAGACCCAGTACTTC.

This clone was seen more than once but under ten times. The V and J genes are TRBV7-8 and TRBJ2-2; D may be TRBD1 or TRBD2 (6 bases each). Between the trimmed V and J ends, which lost 0 bases and 4 bases, there was a span of 9 bases. Germline CDR1 is SGHVS and CDR2 is FQNEAQ. The CDR3 sequence is 15 residues long. The CDR3 protein is CASSLAGGRTGELFF. CDR3 DNA sequence: TGTGCCAGCAGCTTAGCTGGGGGGCGCACCGGGGAGCTGTTTTTT.

Comments on this clone: The same CDR3 arises from other DNA sequences in this sample as well. The chain links TRBV11-2 to TRBJ2-3; D call uncertain. Germline CDR1 and CDR2: SGHAT and FQNNGV. There are 11 residues in the CDR3. The V gene lost 1 base and the J gene lost 6 bases, with 2 bases spanning the gap. This CDR3 is CASSLGDTQYF. CDR3 sequence (DNA): TGTGCCAGCAGCTTAGGGGATACGCAGTATTTT.

The CDR3: CASASGRGPQETQYF. The CDR3 region has the DNA TGCGCCAGCGCCAGCGGGAGGGGGCCCCAAGAGACCCAGTACTTC. The chain couples TRBV5-1 to TRBJ2-5, with 10 bases matching TRBD2. J lost 1 base, V lost 7 bases, and 7 bases had no gene match. The CDR3 has 15 amino acids. CDR1 and CDR2 (germline): SGHRS, YFSETQ.